Shown below are 11 T cell receptor beta chains from a single sample sequenced in a study of blood T cell repertoires in COVID-19. Profiling relied on immunoSEQ multiplex PCR, and the TCRdb table lists in-frame clones only, not all of them. The profile covers roughly 300,000 clones, with about 86% appearing a single time and roughly 12% taken by the ten largest. Sequenced input: peripheral blood. The receptors were sampled from a woman under 40 with COVID-19, enrolled during active disease.

The chain has TRBV14 and TRBJ2-1; TRBD1 agrees at 7 bases. CDR1 SGHDN and CDR2 FVKESK come from the germline V gene. V shed 1 base, J shed 0 bases, and the junction held 15 bases outside the gene matches. The CDR3 is 20 residues long. The CDR3 spells CASSQGLGRGSISSYNEQFF. CDR3 coding DNA: TGTGCCAGCAGCCAAGGTCTAGGCAGGGGGTCCATCAGCTCCTACAATGAGCAGTTCTTC.

This sequence joins TRBV5-4 and TRBJ1-6, with a possible D match to TRBD1 (5 bases). This CDR3 contains 14 residues. CDR1 is SGHNT and CDR2 is YYREEE in the germline V gene (reference sequence). Trimming removed 3 bases at V and 3 bases at J, with 7 bases between. CDR3: CASSSRDYNSPLHF. CDR3 sequence (DNA): TGTGCCAGCAGCTCCAGGGACTATAATTCACCCCTCCACTTT. The full variable domain, with the rest looked up from reference TRBV5-4 and TRBJ1-6, is ETGVTQSPTHLIKTRGQQVTLRCSSQSGHNTVSWYQQALGQGPQFIFQYYREEENGRGNFPPRFSGLQFPNYSSELNVNALELDDSALYLCASSSRDYNSPLHFGNGTRLTVT.

The chain is built from TRBV6-5 and TRBJ1-2, with D perhaps matching TRBD1 (5 bases). V lost 0 bases to trimming and J lost 7 bases, with 12 bases between them. This CDR3 spans 14 amino acids. Germline CDR1 reads MNHEY; CDR2 reads SVGAGI. Here the CDR3 DNA reads TGTGCCAGCAGTTACTCGCGGGGCTCGGGTGGCTACACCTTC. Amino acid sequence: CASSYSRGSGGYTF.

This clone has a handful of counts. The chain employs TRBV30 and TRBJ1-3; no definite D call. Trimming took off 1 base at V and 4 bases at J, with 14 bases between the two ends. The V gene's germline CDR1 is GTSNPN and CDR2 SVGIG (reference sequence). The CDR3 spans 15 residues. The DNA for the CDR3 is TGTGCCTGGAGTGCCGTCGGAGGGATAGGAAACACCATATATTTT. Its protein is CAWSAVGGIGNTIYF.

In this sample, this clone turned up once. The chain has TRBV12-3 or TRBV12-4 and TRBJ1-1, with 7 nucleotides matching TRBD1. Losses at the gene ends were 5 bases for V and 7 bases for J; bases not matched to a gene: 7. This CDR3 region has 13 residues. The CDR3 DNA is TGTGCCAGCAGTCACAGGGGTATGGGTGAAGCTTTCTTT. Residues: CASSHRGMGEAFF.

The chain has TRBV5-5 and TRBJ2-7; TRBD2 is a possible D gene (5 bases). The V end was cut by 4 bases, the J end by 7 bases, with 12 bases between. The CDR3 is 12 residues long. CDR1 and CDR2 from the germline V gene are SGHKS and YYEKEE (reference sequence). The DNA for the CDR3 is TGTGCCAGCAGCCCGGTGCCGGGGGAGCAGTACTTC. Amino acids: CASSPVPGEQYF. The complete variable domain, with remaining parts taken from reference TRBV5-5 and TRBJ2-7, reads DAGVTQSPTHLIKTRGQQVTLRCSPISGHKSVSWYQQVLGQGPQFIFQYYEKEERGRGNFPDRFSARQFPNYSSELNVNALLLGDSALYLCASSPVPGEQYFGPGTRLTVT.

The V call is TRBV6-5, the J call TRBJ2-1; D is perhaps TRBD1 or TRBD2 (5 bases each). This CDR3 comprises 15 residues. V lost 4 bases and J 7 bases, leaving 17 bases between the germline ends. Germline-derived CDR1 and CDR2 are MNHEY and SVGAGI. The CDR3 is CASSFSGQVRNEQFF. The DNA of the CDR3 is TGTGCCAGCAGTTTCTCGGGGCAGGTGAGAAATGAGCAGTTCTTC.

The chain has TRBV5-1 and TRBJ2-5; no clear D gene. Trimming left V 4 bases short and J 3 bases short, with 10 bases between. The CDR3 length is 13 residues. Germline CDR1 is SGHRS and CDR2 is YFSETQ. The CDR3 sequence is CASSPSGEETQYF. CDR3 DNA: TGCGCCAGCAGCCCATCGGGTGAAGAGACCCAGTACTTC.

This clone was recorded once. The chain couples TRBV5-1 to TRBJ1-6; TRBD1 might be the D (6 bases). Germline V gene data show CDR1 as SGHRS and CDR2 as YFSETQ. CDR3 length: 15 residues. The V end was cut by 10 bases, the J end by 0 bases, with 14 bases between. The CDR3 DNA is TGCGCCGGGGCAGGGGATCTCTCCTATAATTCACCCCTCCACTTT. Its protein is CAGAGDLSYNSPLHF.

The rearrangement uses TRBV5-6 and TRBJ2-7; 10 bases are a match to TRBD1. Trimming removed 3 bases from V and 5 bases from J; junction bases left unmatched: 5. Germline values: CDR1 SGHDT, CDR2 YYEEEE. The CDR3 sequence is 14 residues long. CDR3 in DNA: TGTGCCAGCAGCTATATCGGGACAGGGGACGAGCAGTACTTC. Amino acid sequence: CASSYIGTGDEQYF.

V is TRBV18 and J is TRBJ1-1; TRBD1 agrees at 7 bases. The CDR3 spans 16 residues. V lost 1 base, J lost 4 bases, and 9 bases stayed unmatched. Germline CDR1 and CDR2: KGHSH and LQKENI. The CDR3 DNA reads as TGTGCCAGCTCACCACGGCCGGGGGCAGGGGGCACTGAAGCTTTCTTT. This sequence encodes CASSPRPGAGGTEAFF. The full variable domain, in which reference TRBV18 and TRBJ1-1 provide the parts outside the CDR3, is NAGVMQNPRHLVRRRGQEARLRCSPMKGHSHVYWYRQLPEEGLKFMVYLQKENIIDESGMPKERFSAEFPKEGPSILRIQQVVRGDSAAYFCASSPRPGAGGTEAFFGQGTRLTVV.